One and the same sample provided the 5 T cell receptor beta chains below, sequenced in a study of control samples from healthy donors and cancer patients. Assay: immunoSEQ multiplex PCR; the TCRdb copy retains only in-frame clones and omits some. The sample includes approximately 37,000 clones, roughly 90% seen only once; the top ten take about 3.5%. Sequencing input: blood. These receptors came from a woman aged 50 to 60 in good health.

This chain links TRBV25-1 with TRBJ1-2; perhaps TRBD1 as D (6 bases). From germline, CDR1 is MGHDK and CDR2 SYGVNS. The CDR3 spans 12 residues. Trimming stripped 8 bases from V and 4 bases from J, with 11 bases between. The CDR3 coding sequence is TGTGCCAGCGCTGACAGGCTCTATGGCTACACCTTC. Its protein is CASADRLYGYTF.

V is TRBV28 and J is TRBJ2-6; TRBD2 is a possible D gene (5 bases). The germline V gene has CDR1 MDHEN and CDR2 SYDVKM. V lost 7 bases, J lost 0 bases, and 10 bases lay in between. This CDR3 region has 15 residues. The CDR3 DNA reads TGTGCCAGCACCCCGGGGAGCTCTGGGGCCAACGTCCTGACTTTC. This gives the protein CASTPGSSGANVLTF.

V gene TRBV28 combines with J gene TRBJ1-1; D is possibly TRBD1 (5 bases). The germline V and J ends were trimmed by 8 bases and 2 bases, with 18 bases remaining between them. CDR3 length equals 15 residues. CDR1 and CDR2 (germline): MDHEN, SYDVKM. DNA of the CDR3: TGTGCCAGCCGAGGCAGATTGAGGGGTAACACTGAAGCTTTCTTT. It yields the protein CASRGRLRGNTEAFF.

This chain links TRBV7-2 with TRBJ1-1, with 7 bases matching TRBD1. CDR1 is SGHTA, CDR2 FQGNSA, per germline. The ends lost 5 bases at V and 2 bases at J; junction bases unmatched: 11. CDR3 length: 16 amino acids. CDR3 sequence (DNA): TGTGCCAGCAGCGAATCGTGGACAGGTGGAAACACTGAAGCTTTCTTT. It specifies CASSESWTGGNTEAFF.

The V call is TRBV5-5, the J call TRBJ2-5, with 7 bases that match TRBD1. Germline CDR1 is SGHKS and CDR2 is YYEKEE (reference sequence). With V trimmed by 2 bases and J by 0 bases, 13 bases remained unmatched. The CDR3 length is 18 residues. The CDR3 DNA sequence: TGTGCCAGCAGCTTAAGCCGGGTGGACAGGATGTACCAAGAGACCCAGTACTTC. The encoded protein is CASSLSRVDRMYQETQYF.